This T cell receptor (beta chain) derives from a study of shared clonotypes between healthy human individuals. Method: immunoSEQ multiplex PCR; TCRdb's copy keeps in-frame clones and lacks some. The sample includes over a million clones, around 74% of them seen just once. Healthy and HIV-negative, the adult donors had no recent acute infections or vaccinations. CDR1 and CDR2 (germline): MDHEN, SYDVKM. CDR3 length equals 15 residues. Trimming shortened V by 3 bases and J by 5 bases, and 16 bases separated the two germline ends. Study-level findings and limits: Naive subsets usually exceeded memory subsets in estimated richness.

With respect to this clone: What it recognizes is unknown.

The sequence derives from a man younger than 35 in good health. The sequenced material came from memory CD4+ T cells sorted from blood. This sample's subset: CD45RA-negative fraction. V gene TRBV28 combines with J gene TRBJ2-5; D is possibly TRBD2 (7 bases). The CDR3 loop is CASSFRGGARETQYF. The CDR3 DNA is TGTGCCAGCAGTTTTAGAGGGGGGGCACGGGAGACCCAGTACTTC.